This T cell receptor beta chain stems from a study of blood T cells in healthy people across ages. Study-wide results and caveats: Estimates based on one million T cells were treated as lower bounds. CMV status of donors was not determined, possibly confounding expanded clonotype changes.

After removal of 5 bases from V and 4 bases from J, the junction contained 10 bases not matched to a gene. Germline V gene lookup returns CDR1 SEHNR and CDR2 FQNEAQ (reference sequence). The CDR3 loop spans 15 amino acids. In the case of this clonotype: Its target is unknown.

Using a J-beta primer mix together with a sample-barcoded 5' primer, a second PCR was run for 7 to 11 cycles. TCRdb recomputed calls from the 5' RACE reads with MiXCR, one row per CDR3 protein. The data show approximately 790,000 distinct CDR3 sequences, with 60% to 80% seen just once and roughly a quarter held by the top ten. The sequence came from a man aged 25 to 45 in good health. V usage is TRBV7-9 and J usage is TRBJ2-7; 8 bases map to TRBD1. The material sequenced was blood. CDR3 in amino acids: CASSPQGGGFYEQYF. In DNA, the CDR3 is TGTGCCAGCAGCCCACAGGGGGGTGGATTTTACGAGCAGTACTTC.